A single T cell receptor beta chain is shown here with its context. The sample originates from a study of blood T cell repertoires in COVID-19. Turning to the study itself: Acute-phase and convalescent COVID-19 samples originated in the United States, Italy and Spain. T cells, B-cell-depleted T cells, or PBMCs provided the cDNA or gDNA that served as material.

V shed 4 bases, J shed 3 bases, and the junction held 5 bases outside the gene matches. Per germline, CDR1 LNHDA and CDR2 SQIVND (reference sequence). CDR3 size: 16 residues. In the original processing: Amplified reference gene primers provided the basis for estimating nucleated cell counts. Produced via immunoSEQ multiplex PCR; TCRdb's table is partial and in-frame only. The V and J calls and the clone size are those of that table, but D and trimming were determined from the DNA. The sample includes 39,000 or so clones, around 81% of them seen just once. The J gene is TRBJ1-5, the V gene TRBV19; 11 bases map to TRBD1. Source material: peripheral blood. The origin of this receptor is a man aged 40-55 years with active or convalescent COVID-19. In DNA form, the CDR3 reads TGTGCCAGTAGTAGGACAGGGGGCGAGATCAATCAGCCCCAGCATTTT. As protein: CASSRTGGEINQPQHF. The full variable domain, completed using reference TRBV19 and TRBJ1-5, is DGGITQSPKYLFRKEGQNVTLSCEQNLNHDAMYWYRQDPGQGLRLIYYSQIVNDFQKGDIAEGYSVSREKKESFPLTVTSAQKNPTAFYLCASSRTGGEINQPQHFGDGTRLSIL.